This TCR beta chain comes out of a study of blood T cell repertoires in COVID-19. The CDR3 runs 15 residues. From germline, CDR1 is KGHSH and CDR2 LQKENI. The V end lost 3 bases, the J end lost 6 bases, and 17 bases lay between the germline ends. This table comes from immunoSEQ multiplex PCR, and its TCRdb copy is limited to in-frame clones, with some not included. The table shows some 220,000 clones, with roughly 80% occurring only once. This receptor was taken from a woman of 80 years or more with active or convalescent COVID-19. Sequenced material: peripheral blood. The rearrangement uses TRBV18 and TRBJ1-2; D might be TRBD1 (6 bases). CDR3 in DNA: TGTGCCAGCTCACCTCAGGAAGGGGGTATAAATGGCTACACCTTC. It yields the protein CASSPQEGGINGYTF.